A single sample gave rise to the 24 T cell receptor beta chains below, sequenced in a study of control samples from healthy donors and cancer patients. The method was immunoSEQ multiplex PCR; TCRdb's version includes in-frame clones alone and lacks a portion of them. The repertoire consists of 50,000 to 75,000 clones, with 90% occurring once and the leading ten covering over 5%. The specimen was PBMCs. These receptors all come from a man aged 55 to 69 with colorectal cancer.

The V and J genes are TRBV9 and TRBJ1-5; tentative D call: TRBD1 (5 bases). This CDR3 comprises 19 residues. Deletions cut 3 bases from V and 1 base from J, with 23 bases between. Germline CDR1 reads SGDLS; CDR2 reads YYNGEE. The CDR3 here is CASSANRPPGVKSNQPQHF. Written as DNA, the CDR3 is TGTGCCAGCAGCGCAAACAGGCCCCCGGGGGTAAAAAGCAATCAGCCCCAGCATTTT.

A single count supports this clone. The chain joins TRBV7-2 to TRBJ2-2; TRBD2 might be the D (5 bases). The ends were cut back, 11 bases at V and 6 bases at J, with 13 bases in the middle. Germline loops: CDR1 SGHTA, CDR2 FQGNSA. The CDR3 spans 12 residues. The CDR3 spells CAFGWGAGELFF. In DNA form, the CDR3 reads TGTGCCTTCGGGTGGGGAGCCGGGGAGCTGTTTTTT.

The CDR3 protein is CAATRTANTGELFF. The CDR3 nucleotides read TGTGCGGCAACACGGACAGCTAACACCGGGGAGCTGTTTTTT. This chain joins TRBV19 and TRBJ2-2; TRBD1 is a possible D gene (6 bases). The CDR3 is 14 amino acids. CDR1 is LNHDA and CDR2 is SQIVND in the germline V gene (reference sequence).

CDR3 protein: CASSLDKAGPDTQYF. The CDR3 DNA follows: TGTGCCAGCAGCTTAGATAAGGCAGGGCCAGATACGCAGTATTTT. This chain uses TRBV11-3 with TRBJ2-3; a weak D match, TRBD1 (5 bases). The CDR3 is made up of 15 amino acids. V was pared by 0 bases and J by 4 bases, with 11 bases between. Germline V gene lookup returns CDR1 SGHNT and CDR2 YENEEA.

This chain joins TRBV19 and TRBJ1-5, with no clear D. V shed 6 bases and J shed 0 bases, with 9 bases lying between them. The CDR3 contains 14 residues. CDR1 LNHDA and CDR2 SQIVND come from the germline V gene (reference sequence). The CDR3 sequence is CASSRQHSNQPQHF. The CDR3 nucleotides read TGTGCCAGTAGCCGTCAGCATAGCAATCAGCCCCAGCATTTT.

V is TRBV12-3 or TRBV12-4 and J is TRBJ1-1, with a weak D call TRBD1 (6 bases). The CDR3 spans 11 residues. The V and J ends lost 6 bases and 11 bases respectively, with 13 bases between them. CDR3 coding DNA: TGTGCCAGCAGCCGGGACACTCTGGCTTTCTTT. As protein: CASSRDTLAFF.

The CDR3 loop is CASSVAGYNEQFF. In DNA form, the CDR3 reads TGTGCCAGCAGCGTAGCCGGGTACAATGAGCAGTTCTTC. The V gene is TRBV9, the J gene TRBJ2-1; D ambiguous. Trimming took 0 bases from V and 4 from J, leaving 5 bases between them. From germline, CDR1 is SGDLS and CDR2 YYNGEE. CDR3 length: 13 residues.

This chain uses TRBV11-2 with TRBJ1-2; D is unresolved. The CDR3 sequence is 16 residues long. V was pared by 0 bases and J by 7 bases, with 18 bases between. In germline, CDR1 is SGHAT, CDR2 FQNNGV. CDR3 region: CASSLDLDIGPGGYTF. Written as DNA, the CDR3 is TGTGCCAGCAGCTTAGATTTGGATATCGGGCCGGGTGGCTACACCTTC.

The J gene is TRBJ2-5, the V gene TRBV11-3; 8 nucleotides match TRBD2. The CDR3 is made up of 17 amino acids. Germline V lookup: CDR1 SGHNT, CDR2 YENEEA. V lost 5 bases and J lost 4; bases outside the gene matches: 15. CDR3 region: CASSPLPGGHRSETQYF. The CDR3 region has the DNA TGTGCCAGCAGCCCCCTCCCGGGGGGGCATCGATCAGAGACCCAGTACTTC.

The CDR3 region is CASSHLSGGAYEQFF. DNA of the CDR3: TGTGCCAGCAGCCATCTTAGCGGGGGGGCGTATGAGCAGTTCTTC. The rearrangement uses TRBV4-2 and TRBJ2-1; 11 bases line up with TRBD2. Germline CDR1 and CDR2: LGHNA and YNFKEQ. The trim removed 3 bases at V and 8 bases at J, leaving 6 bases unmatched. The CDR3 spans 15 residues.

This rearrangement joins TRBV7-2 to TRBJ1-2; 8 bases fit TRBD1. The CDR3 extends over 15 amino acids. Per germline, CDR1 SGHTA and CDR2 FQGNSA. J lost 3 bases, V lost 6 bases, and 9 bases had no gene match. The chain's CDR3 is CASRRNQGAYYGYTF. CDR3 in DNA: TGTGCCAGCAGGCGAAATCAGGGGGCCTACTATGGCTACACCTTC.

The rearrangement links TRBV6-2 or TRBV6-3 to TRBJ2-3, with 10 bases identical to TRBD2. Germline V gives CDR1 MNHEY, CDR2 SVGEGT. The CDR3 totals 18 residues. The junction had 6 bases not matched to a gene; V was cut back by 0 bases and J by 0 bases. The CDR3 DNA follows: TGTGCCAGCAGTTACTCGTGGCTAGCGGGGGTAAGCACAGATACGCAGTATTTT. It yields the protein CASSYSWLAGVSTDTQYF.

The V call is TRBV7-2, the J call TRBJ1-1, with 7 nucleotides matching TRBD1. Germline CDR1 reads SGHTA; CDR2 reads FQGNSA. The CDR3 is 15 amino acids. V trimming: 3 bases; J trimming: 0 bases; junction bases outside the gene matches: 4. In DNA, the CDR3 is TGTGCCAGCAGCTTCACAGGGGAGGTGAACACTGAAGCTTTCTTT. Its translation: CASSFTGEVNTEAFF.

V usage is TRBV5-6 and J usage is TRBJ2-1, with D unresolved. CDR1 is SGHDT, CDR2 YYEEEE, per germline. This CDR3 is built from 12 residues. V lost 6 bases, J lost 9 bases, and 13 bases lay in between. The CDR3 coding sequence is TGTGCCAGCACCTTCTTAGGTGGTGAGCAGTTCTTC. Protein sequence: CASTFLGGEQFF.

This sequence joins TRBV7-9 and TRBJ1-2; the D gene is possibly TRBD1 (5 bases). V dropped 6 bases and J dropped 4 bases, with 15 bases sitting between them. The CDR3 runs 14 residues. In germline, CDR1 is SEHNR, CDR2 FQNEAQ (reference sequence). CDR3 sequence: CASRTSGSTYGYTF. DNA for the CDR3: TGTGCCAGCAGAACATCAGGGTCTACCTATGGCTACACCTTC. Full variable domain (missing parts from reference TRBV7-9 and TRBJ1-2): DTGVSQNPRHKITKRGQNVTFRCDPISEHNRLYWYRQTLGQGPEFLTYFQNEAQLEKSRLLSDRFSAERPKGSFSTLEIQRTEQGDSAMYLCASRTSGSTYGYTFGSGTRLTVV.

This chain joins TRBV18 and TRBJ2-5, with D possibly being TRBD1 (6 bases). V was clipped by 3 bases and J by 3 bases, with 11 bases between them. Germline CDR1 reads KGHSH; CDR2 reads LQKENI. This CDR3 has 14 amino acids. The CDR3 is CASSPPRTEETQYF. CDR3 DNA: TGTGCCAGCTCACCGCCTCGGACAGAAGAGACCCAGTACTTC.

V usage is TRBV28 and J usage is TRBJ2-7, with 8 bases identical to TRBD2. CDR1 is MDHEN and CDR2 is SYDVKM in the germline V gene. The CDR3 has 15 residues. V dropped 2 bases and J dropped 4; count of bases not matched to a gene: 7. The DNA of the CDR3 is TGTGCCAGCAGTTTAGGACGGGGGGGCCAGTACGAGCAGTACTTC. Amino acids: CASSLGRGGQYEQYF.

The rearrangement uses TRBV3-1 (or the pseudogene TRBV3-2) and TRBJ2-3; 7 nucleotides agree with TRBD2. Germline trimming cut 4 bases from V and 2 bases from J; bases unmatched to any gene: 3. The CDR3 extends over 14 amino acids. Looked up from germline, CDR1 is LGHDT and CDR2 is YNNKEL (reference sequence). The DNA for the CDR3 is TGTGCCAGCAGCCTCGGGACTACCACAGATACGCAGTATTTT. Its translation: CASSLGTTTDTQYF.

As to this clone: At one boundary the junction diverges from the germline segment, which might be a read error. The gene calls are TRBV25-1 and TRBJ1-2; D gene uncertain. This CDR3 has 15 residues. In germline, CDR1 is MGHDK, CDR2 SYGVNS. CDR3 DNA sequence: TGTGCCAGCAGTGGACTATCCCCCTCTAAATATGGCTACACCTTC. This sequence encodes CASSGLSPSKYGYTF.

The V gene is TRBV5-5, the J gene TRBJ1-4; D is uncertain. The CDR3 has 15 residues. Germline CDR1 is SGHKS and CDR2 is YYEKEE (reference sequence). Trimming stripped 4 bases from V and 6 bases from J, with 16 bases between. The CDR3 nucleotides are TGTGCCAGCAGCCGGGCCGCGGGCGGGTATGAAAAACTGTTTTTT. It yields the protein CASSRAAGGYEKLFF.

The chain combines TRBV4-1 with TRBJ1-1, with 7 bases matching TRBD1. Germline V gene lookup returns CDR1 MGHRA and CDR2 YSYEKL. The CDR3 runs to 15 residues. After removal of 4 bases from V and 2 bases from J, the junction contained 7 bases not matched to a gene. CDR3 residues: CASSLRQGSNTEAFF. The CDR3 coding sequence is TGCGCCAGCAGCCTTCGACAGGGATCCAACACTGAAGCTTTCTTT.

This chain joins TRBV27 and TRBJ2-1; D assignment may be TRBD1 or TRBD2 (5 bases each). Germline V gene lookup returns CDR1 MNHEY and CDR2 SMNVEV (reference sequence). V was clipped by 3 bases and J by 9 bases, with 12 bases between them. The CDR3 is made up of 13 amino acids. The CDR3 coding sequence is TGTGCCAGCAGTTTGGGTTCTGGGGGTGAGCAGTTCTTC. It specifies CASSLGSGGEQFF.

The V and J genes are TRBV7-9 and TRBJ2-3; 10 nucleotides align to TRBD2. CDR1 and CDR2 from the germline V gene are SEHNR and FQNEAQ (reference sequence). The CDR3 is 16 residues long. J gave up 5 bases and V 1 base, and 6 bases lay outside the gene matches. The CDR3 loop is CASSLDGTSAIDTQYF. Here the CDR3 DNA reads TGTGCCAGCAGCTTAGATGGGACTAGCGCAATAGATACGCAGTATTTT. The entire variable domain, with the rest obtained from reference TRBV7-9 and TRBJ2-3, is as follows: DTGVSQNPRHKITKRGQNVTFRCDPISEHNRLYWYRQTLGQGPEFLTYFQNEAQLEKSRLLSDRFSAERPKGSFSTLEIQRTEQGDSAMYLCASSLDGTSAIDTQYFGPGTRLTVL.

The J gene is TRBJ2-5, the V gene TRBV5-1; D may be TRBD1 or TRBD2 (5 bases each). CDR1 and CDR2 from the germline V gene are SGHRS and YFSETQ. The ends were cut back, 0 bases at V and 3 bases at J, with 15 bases in the middle. There are 16 residues in the CDR3. In DNA, the CDR3 is TGCGCCAGCAGCTTGGGGGGGAGTCGGGCTAAAGAGACCCAGTACTTC. Its protein product is CASSLGGSRAKETQYF.